This T cell receptor (beta chain) was profiled in a study of blood T cell repertoires in COVID-19. Study-level information: The United States, Italy and Spain were the sources of the acute and convalescent COVID-19 samples.

Original analysis: Amplified reference gene primers provided the basis for estimating nucleated cell counts. Using immunoSEQ multiplex PCR, the repertoire was profiled, and TCRdb retains in-frame clones only, with some absent. V, J and clone size reflect that table, while D and trimming were determined from the DNA. The sample has some 320,000 clones, about nine tenths seen once. This CDR3 region has 16 residues. V shed 0 bases and J shed 2 bases, with 13 bases lying between them. Germline V lookup: CDR1 LGHNA, CDR2 YNFKEQ. Sequences were obtained from peripheral blood. The chain uses TRBV4-2 and TRBJ2-5; D perhaps matches TRBD2 (6 bases). This clonotype was obtained from a woman aged 30 to 39 who had recovered from COVID-19. In DNA, the CDR3 is TGTGCCAGCAGCCAAGACCTAGGACTATCTCAAGAGACCCAGTACTTC. This encodes CASSQDLGLSQETQYF.